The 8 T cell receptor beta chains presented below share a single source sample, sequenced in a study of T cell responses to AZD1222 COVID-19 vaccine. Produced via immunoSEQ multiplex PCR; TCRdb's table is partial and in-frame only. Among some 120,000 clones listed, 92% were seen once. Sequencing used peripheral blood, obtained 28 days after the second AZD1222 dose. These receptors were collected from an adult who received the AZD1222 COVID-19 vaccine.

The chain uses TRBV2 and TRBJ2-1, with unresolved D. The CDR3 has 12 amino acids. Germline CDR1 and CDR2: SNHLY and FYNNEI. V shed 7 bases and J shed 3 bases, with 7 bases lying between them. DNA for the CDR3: TGTGCCAGCATGCAGCGCTACAATGAGCAGTTCTTC. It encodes CASMQRYNEQFF.

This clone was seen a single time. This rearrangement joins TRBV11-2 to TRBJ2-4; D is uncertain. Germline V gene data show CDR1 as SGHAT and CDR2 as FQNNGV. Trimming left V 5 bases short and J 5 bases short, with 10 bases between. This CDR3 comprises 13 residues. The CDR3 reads CASSRHTENIQYF. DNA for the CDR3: TGTGCCAGCAGCCGACACACGGAAAACATTCAGTACTTC.

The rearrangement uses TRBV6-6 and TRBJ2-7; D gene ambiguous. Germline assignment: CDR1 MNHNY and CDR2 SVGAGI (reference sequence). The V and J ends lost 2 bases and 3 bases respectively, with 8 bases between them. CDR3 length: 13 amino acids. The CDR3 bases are TGTGCCAGCAGTTACGACGATCTCTACGAGCAGTACTTC. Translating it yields CASSYDDLYEQYF.

The CDR3 DNA sequence: TGTGCCTCTCGCTGGGACTCATCAACTAATGAAAAACTGTTTTTT. Translating it yields CASRWDSSTNEKLFF. The chain joins TRBV19 to TRBJ1-4, with D maybe TRBD1 (5 bases). The V gene's germline CDR1 is LNHDA and CDR2 SQIVND (reference sequence). V was trimmed by 11 bases and J by 0 bases, leaving 16 bases between them. The CDR3 consists of 15 residues.

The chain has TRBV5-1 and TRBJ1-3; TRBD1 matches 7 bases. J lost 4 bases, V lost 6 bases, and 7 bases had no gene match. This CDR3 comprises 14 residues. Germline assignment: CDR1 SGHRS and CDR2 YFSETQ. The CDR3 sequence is CASTGDSGGNTIYF. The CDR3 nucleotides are TGCGCCAGCACCGGGGACAGTGGGGGAAACACCATATATTTT.

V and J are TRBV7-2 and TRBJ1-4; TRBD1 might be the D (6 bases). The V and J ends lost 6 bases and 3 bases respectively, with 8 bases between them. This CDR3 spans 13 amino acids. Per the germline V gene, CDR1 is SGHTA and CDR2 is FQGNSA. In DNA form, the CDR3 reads TGTGCCAGCAGTAACAGGGCTAATGAAAAACTGTTTTTT. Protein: CASSNRANEKLFF.

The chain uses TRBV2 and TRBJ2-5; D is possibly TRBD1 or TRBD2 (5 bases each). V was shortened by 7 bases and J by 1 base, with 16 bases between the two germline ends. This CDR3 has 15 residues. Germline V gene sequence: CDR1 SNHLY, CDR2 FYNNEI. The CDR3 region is CASIGGWTGQETQYF. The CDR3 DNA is TGTGCCAGCATTGGGGGATGGACGGGCCAAGAGACCCAGTACTTC. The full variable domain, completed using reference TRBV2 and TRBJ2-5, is EPEVTQTPSHQVTQMGQEVILRCVPISNHLYFYWYRQILGQKVEFLVSFYNNEISEKSEIFDDQFSVERPDGSNFTLKIRSTKLEDSAMYFCASIGGWTGQETQYFGPGTRLLVL.

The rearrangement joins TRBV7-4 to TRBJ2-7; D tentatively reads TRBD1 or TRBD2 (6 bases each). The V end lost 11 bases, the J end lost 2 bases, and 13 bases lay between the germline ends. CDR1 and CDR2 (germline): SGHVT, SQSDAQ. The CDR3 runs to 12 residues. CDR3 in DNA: TGTGCCCTACAGGGACTTACCTACGAGCAGTACTTC. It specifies CALQGLTYEQYF.